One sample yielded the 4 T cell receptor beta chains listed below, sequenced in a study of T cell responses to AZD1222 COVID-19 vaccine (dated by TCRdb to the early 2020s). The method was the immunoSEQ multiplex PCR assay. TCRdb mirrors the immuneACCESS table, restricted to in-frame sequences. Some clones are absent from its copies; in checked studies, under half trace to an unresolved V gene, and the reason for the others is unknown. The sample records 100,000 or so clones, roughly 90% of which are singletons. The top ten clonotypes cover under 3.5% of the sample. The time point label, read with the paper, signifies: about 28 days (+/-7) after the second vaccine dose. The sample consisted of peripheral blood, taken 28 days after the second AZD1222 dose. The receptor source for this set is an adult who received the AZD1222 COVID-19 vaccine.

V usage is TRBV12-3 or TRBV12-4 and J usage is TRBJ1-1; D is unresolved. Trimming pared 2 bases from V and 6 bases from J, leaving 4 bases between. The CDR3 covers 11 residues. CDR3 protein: CASSLYSEAFF. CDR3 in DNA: TGTGCCAGCAGTTTATATTCTGAAGCTTTCTTT.

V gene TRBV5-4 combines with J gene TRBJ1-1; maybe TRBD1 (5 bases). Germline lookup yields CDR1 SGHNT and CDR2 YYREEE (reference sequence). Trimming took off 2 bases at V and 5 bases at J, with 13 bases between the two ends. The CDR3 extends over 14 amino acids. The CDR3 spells CASSLYGGWTEAFF. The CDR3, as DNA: TGTGCCAGCAGCTTATACGGGGGGTGGACTGAAGCTTTCTTT.

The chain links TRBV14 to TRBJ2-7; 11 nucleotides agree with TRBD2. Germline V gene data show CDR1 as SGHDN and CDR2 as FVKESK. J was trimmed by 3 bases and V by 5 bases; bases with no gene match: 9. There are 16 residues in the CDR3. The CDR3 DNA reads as TGTGCCAGCAGCGCGGGACTAGCGGTGAAACGCTACGAGCAGTACTTC. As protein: CASSAGLAVKRYEQYF.

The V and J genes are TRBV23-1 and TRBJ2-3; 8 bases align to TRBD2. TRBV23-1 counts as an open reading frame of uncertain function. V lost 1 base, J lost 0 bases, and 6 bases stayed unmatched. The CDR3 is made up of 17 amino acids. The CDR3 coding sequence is TGCGCCAGCAGTCAATTCCCGGGAGGGTGGAGCACAGATACGCAGTATTTT. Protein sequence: CASSQFPGGWSTDTQYF.